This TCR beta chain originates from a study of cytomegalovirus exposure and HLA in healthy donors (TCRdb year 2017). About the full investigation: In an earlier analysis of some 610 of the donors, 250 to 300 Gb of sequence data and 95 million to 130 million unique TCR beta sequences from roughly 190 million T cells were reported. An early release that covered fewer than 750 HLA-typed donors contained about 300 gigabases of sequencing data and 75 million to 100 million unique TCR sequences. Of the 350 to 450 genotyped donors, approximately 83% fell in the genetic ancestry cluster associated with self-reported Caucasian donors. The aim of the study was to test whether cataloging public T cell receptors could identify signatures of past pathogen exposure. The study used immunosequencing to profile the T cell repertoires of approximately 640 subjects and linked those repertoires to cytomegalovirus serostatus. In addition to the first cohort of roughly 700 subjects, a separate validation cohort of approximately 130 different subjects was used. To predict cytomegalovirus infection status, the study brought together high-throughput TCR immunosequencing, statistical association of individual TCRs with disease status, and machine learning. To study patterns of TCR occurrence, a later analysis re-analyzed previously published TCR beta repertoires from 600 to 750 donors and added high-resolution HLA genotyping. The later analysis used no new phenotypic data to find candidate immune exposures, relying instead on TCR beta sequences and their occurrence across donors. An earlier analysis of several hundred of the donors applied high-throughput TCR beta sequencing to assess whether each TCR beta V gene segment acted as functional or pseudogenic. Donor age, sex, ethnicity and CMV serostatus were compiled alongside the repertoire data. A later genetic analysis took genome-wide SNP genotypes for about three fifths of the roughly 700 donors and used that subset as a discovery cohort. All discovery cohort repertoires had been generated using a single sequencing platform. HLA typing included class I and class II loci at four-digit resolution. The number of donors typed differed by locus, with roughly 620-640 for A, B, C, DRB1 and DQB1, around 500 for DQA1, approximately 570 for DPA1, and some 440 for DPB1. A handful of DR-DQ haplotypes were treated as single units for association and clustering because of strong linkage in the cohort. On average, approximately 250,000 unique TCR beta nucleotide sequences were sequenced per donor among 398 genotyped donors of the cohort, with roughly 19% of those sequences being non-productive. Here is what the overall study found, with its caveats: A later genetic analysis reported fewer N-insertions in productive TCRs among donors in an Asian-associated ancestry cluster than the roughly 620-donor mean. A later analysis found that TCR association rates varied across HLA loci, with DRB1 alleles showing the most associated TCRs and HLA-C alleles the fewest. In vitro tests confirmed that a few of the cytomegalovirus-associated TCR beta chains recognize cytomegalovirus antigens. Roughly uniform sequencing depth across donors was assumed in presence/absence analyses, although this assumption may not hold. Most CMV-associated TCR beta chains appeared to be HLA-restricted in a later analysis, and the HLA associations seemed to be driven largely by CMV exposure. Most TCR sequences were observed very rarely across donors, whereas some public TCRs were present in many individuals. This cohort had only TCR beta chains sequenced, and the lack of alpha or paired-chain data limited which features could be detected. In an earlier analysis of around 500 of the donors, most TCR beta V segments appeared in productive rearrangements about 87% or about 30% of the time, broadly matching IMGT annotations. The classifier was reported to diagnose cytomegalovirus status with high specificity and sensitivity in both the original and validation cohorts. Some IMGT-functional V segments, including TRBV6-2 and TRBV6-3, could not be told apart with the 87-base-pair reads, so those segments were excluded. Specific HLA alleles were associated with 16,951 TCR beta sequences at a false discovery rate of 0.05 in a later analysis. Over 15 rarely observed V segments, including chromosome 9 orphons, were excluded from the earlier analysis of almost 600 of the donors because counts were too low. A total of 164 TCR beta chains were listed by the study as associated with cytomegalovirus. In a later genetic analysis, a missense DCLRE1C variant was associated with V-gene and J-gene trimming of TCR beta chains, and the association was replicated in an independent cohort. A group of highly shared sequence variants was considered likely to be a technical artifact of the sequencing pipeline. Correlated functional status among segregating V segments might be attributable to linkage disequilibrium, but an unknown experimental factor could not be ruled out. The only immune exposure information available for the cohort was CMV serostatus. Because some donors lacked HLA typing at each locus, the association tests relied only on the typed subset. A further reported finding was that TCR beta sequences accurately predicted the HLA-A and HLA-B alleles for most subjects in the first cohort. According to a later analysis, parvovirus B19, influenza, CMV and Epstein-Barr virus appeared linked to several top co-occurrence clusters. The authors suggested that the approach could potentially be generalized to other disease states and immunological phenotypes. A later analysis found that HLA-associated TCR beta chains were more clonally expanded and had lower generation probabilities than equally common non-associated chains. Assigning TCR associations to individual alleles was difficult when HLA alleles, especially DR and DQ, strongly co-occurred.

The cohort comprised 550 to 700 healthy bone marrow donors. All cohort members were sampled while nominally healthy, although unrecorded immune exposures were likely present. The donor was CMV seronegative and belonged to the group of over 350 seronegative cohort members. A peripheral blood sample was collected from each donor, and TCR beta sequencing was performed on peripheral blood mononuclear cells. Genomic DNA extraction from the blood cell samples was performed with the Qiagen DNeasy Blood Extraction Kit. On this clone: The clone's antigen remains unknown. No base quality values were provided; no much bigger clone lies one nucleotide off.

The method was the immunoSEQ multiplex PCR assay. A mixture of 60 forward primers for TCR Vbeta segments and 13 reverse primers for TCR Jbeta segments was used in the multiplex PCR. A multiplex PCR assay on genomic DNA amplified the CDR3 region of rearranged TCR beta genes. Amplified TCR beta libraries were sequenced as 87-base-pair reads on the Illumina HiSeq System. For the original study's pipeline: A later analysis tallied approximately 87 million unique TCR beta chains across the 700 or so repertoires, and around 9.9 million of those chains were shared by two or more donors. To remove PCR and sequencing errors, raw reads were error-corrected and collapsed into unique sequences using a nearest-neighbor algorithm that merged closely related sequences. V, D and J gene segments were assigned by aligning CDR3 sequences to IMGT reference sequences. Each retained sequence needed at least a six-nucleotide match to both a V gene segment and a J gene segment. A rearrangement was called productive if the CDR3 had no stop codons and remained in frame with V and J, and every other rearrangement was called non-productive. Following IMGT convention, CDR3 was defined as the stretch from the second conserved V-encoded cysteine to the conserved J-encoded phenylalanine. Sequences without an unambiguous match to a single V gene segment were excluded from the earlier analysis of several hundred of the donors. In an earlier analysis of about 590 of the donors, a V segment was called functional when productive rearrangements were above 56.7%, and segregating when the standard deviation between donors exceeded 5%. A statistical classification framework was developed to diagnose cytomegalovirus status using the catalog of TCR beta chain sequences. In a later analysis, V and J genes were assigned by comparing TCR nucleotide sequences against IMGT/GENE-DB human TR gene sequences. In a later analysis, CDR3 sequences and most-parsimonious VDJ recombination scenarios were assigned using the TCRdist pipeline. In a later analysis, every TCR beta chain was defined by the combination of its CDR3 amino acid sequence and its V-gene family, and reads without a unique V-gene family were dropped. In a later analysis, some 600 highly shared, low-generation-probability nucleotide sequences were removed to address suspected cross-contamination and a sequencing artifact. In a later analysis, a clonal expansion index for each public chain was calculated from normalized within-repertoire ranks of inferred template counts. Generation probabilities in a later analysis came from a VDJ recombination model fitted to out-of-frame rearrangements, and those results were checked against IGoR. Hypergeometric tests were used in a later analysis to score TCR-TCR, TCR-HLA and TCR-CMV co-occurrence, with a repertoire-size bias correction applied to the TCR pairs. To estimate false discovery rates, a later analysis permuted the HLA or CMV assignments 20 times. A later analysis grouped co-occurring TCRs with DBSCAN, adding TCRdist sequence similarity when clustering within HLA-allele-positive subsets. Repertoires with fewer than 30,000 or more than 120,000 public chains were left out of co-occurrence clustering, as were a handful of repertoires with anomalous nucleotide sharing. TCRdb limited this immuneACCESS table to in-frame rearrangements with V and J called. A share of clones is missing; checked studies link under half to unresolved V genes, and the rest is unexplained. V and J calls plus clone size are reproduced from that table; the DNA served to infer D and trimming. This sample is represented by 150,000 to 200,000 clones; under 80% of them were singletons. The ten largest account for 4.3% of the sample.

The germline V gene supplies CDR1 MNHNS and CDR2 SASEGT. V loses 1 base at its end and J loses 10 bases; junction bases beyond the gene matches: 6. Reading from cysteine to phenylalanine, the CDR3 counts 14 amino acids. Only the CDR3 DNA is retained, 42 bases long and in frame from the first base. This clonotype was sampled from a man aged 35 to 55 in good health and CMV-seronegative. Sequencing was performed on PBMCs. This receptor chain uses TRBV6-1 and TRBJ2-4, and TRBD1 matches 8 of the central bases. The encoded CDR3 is CASSEGTGKSIQYF. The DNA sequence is TGTGCCAGCAGTGAAGGGACAGGGAAATCTATTCAGTACTTC.